The rows below give T cell receptor beta chains drawn from one sample of a study of cytomegalovirus exposure and HLA in healthy donors. Sequenced by immunoSEQ multiplex PCR; TCRdb stores in-frame clones only, minus some. Of 100,000 to 150,000 clones in the sample, about 78% were seen once. Specimen: PBMCs. Receptors originate from a female donor in good health and CMV-seronegative. Each CDR3 is given with its conserved first and last residue. Fields, in order: clone size, V gene, D gene, J gene, CDR3 protein, CDR3 DNA. D genes are given only for firm matches. The size of a clone is reported for some rows only, either as once, few or many, or as a class for expanded clones.

size: -; V: TRBV27; D: TRBD1; J: TRBJ2-4; CDR3: CASSPWTGEAKNIQYF; DNA: TGTGCCAGCAGTCCCTGGACAGGGGAGGCCAAAAACATTCAGTACTTC
size: few; V: TRBV18; D: TRBD2; J: TRBJ2-1; CDR3: CASSPGTSGQRGFF; DNA: TGTGCCAGCTCACCGGGGACTAGCGGACAAAGGGGGTTCTTC
size: -; V: TRBV9; D: -; J: TRBJ2-3; CDR3: CASSVWARTDTQYF; DNA: TGTGCCAGCAGCGTGTGGGCGCGCACAGATACGCAGTATTTT
size: -; V: TRBV10-2; D: TRBD1; J: TRBJ1-6; CDR3: CASSERDGTGDNSPLHF; DNA: TGCGCCAGCAGTGAAAGGGATGGGACAGGGGATAATTCACCCCTCCACTTT
size: -; V: TRBV7-7; D: TRBD2; J: TRBJ2-5; CDR3: CASSVGLAGETQYF; DNA: TGTGCTAGCAGCGTCGGACTAGCGGGGGAGACCCAGTACTTC
size: -; V: TRBV30; D: -; J: TRBJ2-4; CDR3: CAWTPEDLAKNSQYF; DNA: TGTGCCTGGACCCCGGAGGACCTAGCCAAAAACAGTCAGTACTTC
size: -; V: TRBV7-9; D: TRBD2; J: TRBJ2-1; CDR3: CASSASGVTYNEQFF; DNA: TGTGCCAGCAGCGCGAGCGGGGTCACCTACAATGAGCAGTTCTTC
size: -; V: TRBV7-8; D: TRBD1; J: TRBJ1-3; CDR3: CASSPRGQVSGNTIYF; DNA: TGTGCCAGCAGCCCAAGGGGACAGGTCTCTGGAAACACCATATATTTT
size: once; V: TRBV5-5; D: TRBD1; J: TRBJ2-1; CDR3: CASSLRTGGVPPQYNEQFF; DNA: TGTGCCAGCAGCTTGAGGACAGGGGGCGTTCCCCCACAATACAATGAGCAGTTCTTC
size: -; V: TRBV27; D: TRBD1; J: TRBJ2-7; CDR3: CASSEGQYYEQYF; DNA: TGTGCCAGCAGCGAGGGACAGTACTACGAGCAGTACTTC
size: -; V: TRBV6-1; D: -; J: TRBJ2-7; CDR3: CASSVGRTYEQYF; DNA: TGTGCCAGCAGTGTTGGCAGGACCTACGAGCAGTACTTC
size: -; V: TRBV5-6; D: -; J: TRBJ1-1; CDR3: CASSLDSRNTEAFF; DNA: TGTGCCAGCAGCTTGGACAGTCGGAACACTGAAGCTTTCTTT
size: -; V: TRBV28; D: TRBD1; J: TRBJ1-5; CDR3: CASRLRGTGNQPQHF; DNA: TGTGCCAGCAGGCTACGGGGGACAGGAAATCAGCCCCAGCATTTT
size: -; V: TRBV7-9; D: TRBD2; J: TRBJ2-1; CDR3: CASSARTSSYNEQFF; DNA: TGTGCCAGCAGCGCCCGGACTAGCAGCTACAATGAGCAGTTCTTC
size: -; V: TRBV10-2; D: -; J: TRBJ2-3; CDR3: CASSVQGSTDTQYF; DNA: TGCGCCAGCAGCGTACAGGGTAGCACAGATACGCAGTATTTT
size: few; V: TRBV18; D: -; J: TRBJ1-4; CDR3: CASSKSLQGGNEKLFF; DNA: TGTGCCAGCTCAAAGTCCTTACAGGGTGGTAATGAAAAACTGTTTTTT
size: -; V: TRBV6-1; D: TRBD1; J: TRBJ1-1; CDR3: CASRRDRTTEAFF; DNA: TGTGCCAGCAGGAGGGACAGGACCACTGAAGCTTTCTTT
size: -; V: TRBV19; D: -; J: TRBJ1-5; CDR3: CASSMQAIPLGNQPQHF; DNA: TGTGCCAGTAGTATGCAGGCTATTCCTCTTGGCAATCAGCCCCAGCATTTT
size: -; V: TRBV15; D: TRBD2; J: TRBJ2-1; CDR3: CASFSGGSHNEQFF; DNA: TGTGCCAGCTTTAGCGGGGGGTCACACAATGAGCAGTTCTTC
size: -; V: TRBV7-2; D: -; J: TRBJ2-1; CDR3: CASSLSLTRVNEQFF; DNA: TGTGCCAGCAGCTTATCCCTTACTAGAGTCAATGAGCAGTTCTTC
size: -; V: TRBV28; D: -; J: TRBJ1-3; CDR3: CASSLLGRDSGNTIYF; DNA: TGTGCCAGCAGTTTATTGGGCAGGGACTCTGGAAACACCATATATTTT
size: once; V: TRBV7-2; D: -; J: TRBJ2-1; CDR3: CASSPDFAPYNEQFF; DNA: TGTGCCAGCAGCCCCGACTTTGCCCCCTACAATGAGCAGTTCTTC
size: few; V: TRBV7-3; D: TRBD2; J: TRBJ2-3; CDR3: CASSLNLAGGTQYF; DNA: TGTGCCAGCAGCTTAAACCTAGCGGGAGGTACGCAGTATTTT
size: -; V: TRBV5-1; D: -; J: TRBJ1-6; CDR3: CASSLAGEANSPLHF; DNA: TGCGCCAGCAGCTTGGCGGGGGAAGCTAATTCACCCCTCCACTTT
size: -; V: TRBV25-1; D: TRBD2; J: TRBJ2-1; CDR3: CASSGRLQRGSDEQFF; DNA: TGTGCCAGCAGTGGACGACTACAGCGGGGGTCGGATGAGCAGTTCTTC
size: few; V: TRBV6-1; D: TRBD1; J: TRBJ1-2; CDR3: CASSSQGENLGYTF; DNA: TGTGCCAGCAGTTCACAGGGGGAAAACTTGGGCTACACCTTC
size: -; V: TRBV5-4; D: -; J: TRBJ2-6; CDR3: CASSSTGTGANVLTF; DNA: TGTGCCAGCAGCTCAACAGGGACTGGGGCCAACGTCCTGACTTTC
size: -; V: TRBV29-1; D: TRBD2; J: TRBJ2-1; CDR3: CSAERRESYNEQFF; DNA: TGCAGCGCTGAAAGGCGGGAGAGCTACAATGAGCAGTTCTTC
size: -; V: TRBV2; D: TRBD2; J: TRBJ2-1; CDR3: CASIERGGPGMGNEQFF; DNA: TGTGCCAGCATAGAACGGGGGGGGCCAGGGATGGGTAATGAGCAGTTCTTC
size: -; V: TRBV11-2; D: -; J: TRBJ1-3; CDR3: CASSFPRGVAGNTIYF; DNA: TGTGCCAGCAGCTTTCCACGGGGTGTTGCTGGAAACACCATATATTTT
size: -; V: TRBV7-9; D: TRBD1; J: TRBJ1-2; CDR3: CASSPGTAPNYGYTF; DNA: TGTGCCAGCAGCCCCGGGACAGCTCCTAACTATGGCTACACCTTC
size: -; V: TRBV9; D: -; J: TRBJ2-1; CDR3: CASSVSRSNEQFF; DNA: TGTGCCAGCAGCGTATCAAGGAGCAATGAGCAGTTCTTC
size: -; V: TRBV28; D: -; J: TRBJ2-1; CDR3: CASSRLGGWGSAYNEQFF; DNA: TGTGCCAGCAGCCGTCTTGGGGGGTGGGGGTCTGCTTACAATGAGCAGTTCTTC
size: few; V: TRBV6-1; D: -; J: TRBJ1-5; CDR3: CASSAQTAQPQHF; DNA: TGTGCCAGCAGTGCCCAGACAGCACAGCCCCAGCATTTT
size: -; V: TRBV6-4; D: -; J: TRBJ2-2; CDR3: CASSVGSTGELFF; DNA: TGTGCCAGCAGCGTGGGCAGCACCGGGGAGCTGTTTTTT
size: few; V: TRBV5-6; D: -; J: TRBJ1-5; CDR3: CASSYMSGYNQPQHF; DNA: TGTGCCAGCAGCTACATGAGCGGATACAATCAGCCCCAGCATTTT
size: few; V: TRBV30; D: -; J: TRBJ2-7; CDR3: CAWSVQTGYEQYF; DNA: TGTGCCTGGAGTGTCCAAACAGGATACGAGCAGTACTTC
size: -; V: TRBV5-4; D: TRBD1; J: TRBJ2-7; CDR3: CASSLDRGGLYEQYF; DNA: TGTGCCAGCAGCTTGGACAGGGGTGGCCTCTACGAGCAGTACTTC
size: -; V: TRBV5-1; D: -; J: TRBJ1-1; CDR3: CASSFSPGTPDGAFF; DNA: TGCGCCAGCAGCTTCTCCCCCGGGACACCGGATGGAGCTTTCTTT
size: -; V: TRBV11-3; D: TRBD1; J: TRBJ2-5; CDR3: CASSLGPTGGAETQYF; DNA: TGTGCCAGCAGCTTAGGCCCGACAGGGGGCGCGGAGACCCAGTACTTC
size: -; V: TRBV13; D: -; J: TRBJ1-3; CDR3: CASSSPQWSSGNTIYF; DNA: TGTGCCAGCAGCTCACCACAATGGAGCTCTGGAAACACCATATATTTT
size: -; V: TRBV10-1; D: TRBD1; J: TRBJ1-2; CDR3: CASSENPGQMALNYGYTF; DNA: TGCGCCAGCAGTGAGAACCCGGGACAGATGGCTCTTAACTATGGCTACACCTTC
size: -; V: TRBV18; D: -; J: TRBJ1-1; CDR3: CASSPAGRGTEAFF; DNA: TGTGCCAGCTCACCCGCGGGACGGGGCACTGAAGCTTTCTTT
size: -; V: TRBV2; D: TRBD1; J: TRBJ1-2; CDR3: CASRTDRGVEGYTF; DNA: TGTGCCAGCAGGACAGACAGGGGAGTAGAGGGCTACACCTTC
size: -; V: TRBV7-8; D: TRBD2; J: TRBJ2-1; CDR3: CASSGWTSGSFGEQFF; DNA: TGTGCCAGCAGCGGATGGACTAGCGGGAGTTTCGGTGAGCAGTTCTTC
size: -; V: TRBV28; D: TRBD1; J: TRBJ2-5; CDR3: CASSYQTGGERKVRETQYF; DNA: TGTGCCAGCAGTTACCAGACAGGGGGGGAACGTAAGGTCCGAGAGACCCAGTACTTC
size: -; V: TRBV4-1; D: TRBD1; J: TRBJ2-1; CDR3: CASSQGGTGATDEQFF; DNA: TGCGCCAGCAGCCAGGGAGGGACAGGGGCGACGGATGAGCAGTTCTTC